This TCR beta chain was captured in a study of cytomegalovirus exposure and HLA in healthy donors. Use of 60 Vbeta and 13 Jbeta primers characterized the PCR. Clones were sequenced by immunoSEQ multiplex PCR, and TCRdb holds only the in-frame ones, with some missing. The table has about 190,000 clones, roughly 13% seen once. Findings and caveats of the study: Relative to the roughly 640-donor mean, N-insertions were reportedly fewer in an Asian-associated ancestry cluster in a later analysis.

In germline, CDR1 is SGHTA, CDR2 FQGTGA. V was shortened by 8 bases and J by 2 bases, with 12 bases between the two germline ends. This CDR3 is 13 amino acids long. As concerns this clone: Its target is unknown.

Material for sequencing was PBMCs. The V and J genes are TRBV7-3 and TRBJ1-1; no clear D. The TCR was taken from a man aged 45-65 years in good health and CMV-seropositive. The CDR3 nucleotides are TGTGCCAGCCGCCGAGGCCGCAACACTGAAGCTTTCTTT. Encoded protein: CASRRGRNTEAFF.